This T cell receptor (beta chain) was sequenced during a study of T cells after yellow fever vaccination. TCRdb ran MiXCR on the 5' RACE reads and lists one entry per CDR3 protein. Of hundreds of thousands of distinct CDR3 sequences detected, approximately 13% appear once; the ten largest clones hold approximately 15%. Germline CDR1 and CDR2: SGHTA and FQGNSA. The CDR3 extends over 16 amino acids. V trimming: 3 bases; J trimming: 4 bases; junction bases outside the gene matches: 8. Sequences were derived from PBMCs, sampled on the day of the yellow fever booster vaccination. The TCR comes from a man aged 30 to 39 who received the YFV17D yellow fever vaccine. The rearrangement uses TRBV7-2 and TRBJ2-5; 10 bases match TRBD2. The CDR3 DNA sequence: TGTGCCAGCAGCTTGGCTAGCGGGAGTTCCATAGAGACCCAGTACTTC. It specifies CASSLASGSSIETQYF.